This T cell receptor (beta chain) originates from a study of technical replicates of blood from a handful of donors. Profiling relied on immunoSEQ multiplex PCR, and the TCRdb table lists in-frame clones only, not all of them. Counted here are about 85,000 clones, 90% to 95% occurring once; the ten biggest clones make up about 0.25%. Germline assignment: CDR1 MGHRA and CDR2 YSYEKL. CDR3 length: 15 amino acids. The V gene end was trimmed by 5 bases and the J gene end by 5 bases; junction bases not matched to a gene: 6. Sequencing was done on a sample of T cells isolated from PBMCs. The sequence was collected from a human donor in good health. This rearrangement joins TRBV4-1 to TRBJ2-5; 12 bases fit TRBD2. In DNA form, the CDR3 reads TGCGCCAGCAGCGGCCTAGCGGGAGGGAGTGAGACCCAGTACTTC. Its protein is CASSGLAGGSETQYF.